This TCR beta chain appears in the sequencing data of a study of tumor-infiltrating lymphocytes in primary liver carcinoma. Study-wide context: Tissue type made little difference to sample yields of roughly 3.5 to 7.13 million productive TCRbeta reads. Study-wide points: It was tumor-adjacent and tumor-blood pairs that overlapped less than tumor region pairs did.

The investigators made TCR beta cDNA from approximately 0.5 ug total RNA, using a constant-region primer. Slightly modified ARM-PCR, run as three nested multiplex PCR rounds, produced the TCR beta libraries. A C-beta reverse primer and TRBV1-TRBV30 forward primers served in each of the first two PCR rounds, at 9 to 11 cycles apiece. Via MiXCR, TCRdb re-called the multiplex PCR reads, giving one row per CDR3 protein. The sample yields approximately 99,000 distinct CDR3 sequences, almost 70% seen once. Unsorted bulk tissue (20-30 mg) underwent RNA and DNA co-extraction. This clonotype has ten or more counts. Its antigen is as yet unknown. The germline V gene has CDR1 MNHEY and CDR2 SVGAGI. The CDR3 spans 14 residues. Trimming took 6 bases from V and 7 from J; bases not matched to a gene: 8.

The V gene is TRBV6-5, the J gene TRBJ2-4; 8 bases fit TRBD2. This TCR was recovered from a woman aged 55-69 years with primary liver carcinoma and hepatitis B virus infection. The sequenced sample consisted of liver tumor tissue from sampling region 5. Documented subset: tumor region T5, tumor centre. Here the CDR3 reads CASRPSGSLNIQYF. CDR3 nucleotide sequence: TGTGCCAGCAGACCCAGCGGGAGCTTGAACATTCAGTACTTC.